This T cell receptor (beta chain) derives from a study of Ad26.COV2.S vaccination and SARS-CoV-2 variants. Sequencing was performed with immunoSEQ multiplex PCR; in TCRdb, only in-frame clones are kept and a portion is missing. This sample has some 190,000 clones, with 70% to 90% found just once. This CDR3 spans 15 amino acids. Germline CDR1 is DFQATT and CDR2 is SNEGSKA (reference sequence). Unmatched junction bases numbered 12, after V lost 3 bases and J lost 7 bases. Study results and caveats: Measurements of TCR breadth and depth may have given underestimates of the total T cell responses. Compared with placebo recipients, vaccine recipients had higher spike-specific TCR breadth. It was found that vaccine and placebo recipients had similar non-spike TCR breadth.

Concerning this clone itself: Its matching antigen is unknown.

Sequencing used peripheral blood, obtained after recovery from COVID-19. This sequence joins TRBV20-1 and TRBJ2-1; the match to TRBD1 covers 7 bases. This sequence was found in a human donor who had recovered from COVID-19. The CDR3 DNA reads as TGCAGTGCTAGTGTAAAGGGGGCGGTTGGGAATGAGCAGTTCTTC. This gives the protein CSASVKGAVGNEQFF.